What follows are 18 T cell receptor beta chains derived from one specimen sequenced in a study of blood T cell repertoires in COVID-19. Measured with immunoSEQ multiplex PCR; TCRdb has only the in-frame clones, and not every one. The data hold more than 45,000 clones, with 78% observed a single time. The material sequenced was peripheral blood. The receptor set was obtained from a human donor in a cohort sampled during active COVID-19.

The rearrangement joins TRBV5-6 to TRBJ2-7; tentatively, D is TRBD1 (5 bases). There are 14 residues in the CDR3. Germline assignment: CDR1 SGHDT and CDR2 YYEEEE. V was trimmed by 0 bases and J by 1 base, leaving 8 bases between them. CDR3 sequence: CASSLAGFSYEQYF. In DNA form, the CDR3 reads TGTGCCAGCAGCTTGGCAGGGTTTTCCTACGAGCAGTACTTC.

The sample holds one count of this clone. This chain connects TRBV10-3 to TRBJ1-3, with 9 bases matching TRBD1. Trimming removed 2 bases from V and 0 bases from J; junction bases left unmatched: 2. The CDR3 length is 16 residues. Germline values: CDR1 ENHRY, CDR2 SYGVKD. The CDR3 nucleotides read TGTGCCATCAGTGAGGGACAGGGGAGCTCTGGAAACACCATATATTTT. It yields the protein CAISEGQGSSGNTIYF.

This clone came up a few times. The CDR3 loop is CASSKGGNTEAFF. For the CDR3, the DNA is TGTGCCAGCAGCAAAGGGGGCAACACTGAAGCTTTCTTT. The chain links TRBV5-4 to TRBJ1-1; 7 nucleotides agree with TRBD1. CDR1 is SGHNT and CDR2 is YYREEE in the germline V gene (reference sequence). The CDR3 consists of 13 residues. The V and J ends lost 4 bases and 2 bases, in that order; junction bases with no gene match: 2.

This clone was picked up one time. The V gene is TRBV29-1, the J gene TRBJ2-5; a possible D gene is TRBD2 (5 bases). The CDR3 length is 12 residues. V dropped 3 bases and J dropped 5 bases, with 10 bases sitting between them. Looked up from germline, CDR1 is SQVTM and CDR2 is ANQGSEA. The CDR3 is CSVEEARETQYF. In DNA, the CDR3 is TGCAGCGTTGAGGAGGCGCGGGAGACCCAGTACTTC. The entire variable domain, with the rest obtained from reference TRBV29-1 and TRBJ2-5, is as follows: SAVISQKPSRDICQRGTSLTIQCQVDSQVTMMFWYRQQPGQSLTLIATANQGSEATYESGFVIDKFPISRPNLTFSTLTVSNMSPEDSSIYLCSVEEARETQYFGPGTRLLVL.

DNA of the CDR3: TGTGCCAGCAGCAGGGGACAGGGGCCCTACGAGCAGTACTTC. Translated, it gives CASSRGQGPYEQYF. The J gene is TRBJ2-7, the V gene TRBV5-5, with 10 nucleotides matching TRBD1. Trimming took 4 bases from V and 2 from J; bases not matched to a gene: 3. CDR1 and CDR2 (germline): SGHKS, YYEKEE (reference sequence). This CDR3 contains 14 residues. The full variable domain, its missing parts supplied by reference TRBV5-5 and TRBJ2-7, is DAGVTQSPTHLIKTRGQQVTLRCSPISGHKSVSWYQQVLGQGPQFIFQYYEKEERGRGNFPDRFSARQFPNYSSELNVNALLLGDSALYLCASSRGQGPYEQYFGPGTRLTVT.

The V call is TRBV6-2 or TRBV6-3, the J call TRBJ2-1; possibly TRBD2 for D (5 bases). Germline V CDR1 and CDR2: MNHEY, SVGEGT. The CDR3 sequence is 19 residues long. Trimming shortened V by 4 bases and J by 4 bases, and 26 bases separated the two germline ends. The CDR3 is CASSFRPGSYSRDYNEQFF. The DNA of the CDR3 is TGTGCCAGCAGTTTTCGCCCGGGATCGTACTCCCGAGATTACAATGAGCAGTTCTTC.

This clone appeared a single time. The V call is TRBV5-6, the J call TRBJ2-1; 8 positions agree with TRBD1. CDR3 length equals 16 residues. Unmatched junction bases numbered 9, after V lost 4 bases and J lost 3 bases. Germline CDR1 SGHDT, CDR2 YYEEEE. The CDR3 region has the DNA TGTGCCAGCAGCCCATTCGGGACAGGATACTACAATGAGCAGTTCTTC. This translates into CASSPFGTGYYNEQFF.

The J gene is TRBJ1-2, the V gene TRBV5-1; 7 positions agree with TRBD1. Germline V gene data show CDR1 as SGHRS and CDR2 as YFSETQ. The V segment lost 6 bases and the J segment 3 bases; nucleotides outside the gene matches: 2. The CDR3 sequence is 12 residues long. Here the CDR3 DNA reads TGCGCCAGCAAGGGACAGCACTATGGCTACACCTTC. Translating gives CASKGQHYGYTF.

The chain has TRBV11-2 and TRBJ2-7; maybe TRBD2 (5 bases). Trimming left V 3 bases short and J 6 bases short, with 21 bases between. The germline CDR1 and CDR2 sequences are SGHAT and FQNNGV. The CDR3 extends over 16 amino acids. In DNA, the CDR3 is TGTGCCAGCAGCTTCCTTTCCGCCCTCGGAGGTGGCGAGCAGTACTTC. This codes for CASSFLSALGGGEQYF.

V and J are TRBV6-5 and TRBJ1-1; D may be TRBD1 (6 bases). V lost 2 bases and J 10 bases, leaving 8 bases between the germline ends. The germline gives CDR1 MNHEY, CDR2 SVGAGI. CDR3 size: 11 residues. The CDR3 is CASSYMTGAFF. The CDR3, as DNA: TGTGCCAGCAGTTACATGACAGGAGCTTTCTTT.

The rearrangement links TRBV5-4 to TRBJ2-7; D is unclear. V dropped 0 bases and J dropped 3 bases, with 16 bases sitting between them. Germline V gene data show CDR1 as SGHNT and CDR2 as YYREEE (reference sequence). This CDR3 region has 16 residues. The chain's CDR3 is CASSLGVGEILYEQYF. CDR3 DNA: TGTGCCAGCAGCTTGGGAGTGGGCGAAATACTCTACGAGCAGTACTTC.

This chain joins TRBV19 and TRBJ1-5; 9 positions agree with TRBD1. CDR1 and CDR2 from the germline V gene are LNHDA and SQIVND (reference sequence). CDR3 size: 17 residues. The trim removed 8 bases at V and 1 base at J, leaving 12 bases unmatched. The DNA for the CDR3 is TGTGCCAGTTCCCCCTTCGGGACAGGGATAAGCAATCAGCCCCAGCATTTT. It translates to CASSPFGTGISNQPQHF.

Ten or more counts support this clone. This sequence joins TRBV27 and TRBJ2-3, with no clear D. Germline CDR1 is MNHEY and CDR2 is SMNVEV (reference sequence). Trimming left V 5 bases short and J 3 bases short, with 12 bases between. CDR3 size: 14 residues. CDR3 loop: CASSPSGITDTQYF. The CDR3 nucleotides read TGTGCCAGCAGTCCCTCGGGTATAACAGATACGCAGTATTTT.

The J gene is TRBJ2-7, the V gene TRBV28; D unresolved. Germline lookup yields CDR1 MDHEN and CDR2 SYDVKM. The ends were cut back, 6 bases at V and 0 bases at J, with 9 bases in the middle. This CDR3 comprises 13 residues. The CDR3 sequence is CASRSASSYEQYF. The CDR3 bases are TGTGCCAGCAGATCGGCTAGCTCCTACGAGCAGTACTTC.

This chain links TRBV27 with TRBJ2-7, with 8 positions matching TRBD2. The trim removed 6 bases at V and 4 bases at J, leaving 14 bases unmatched. The CDR3 covers 16 residues. Germline V gene lookup returns CDR1 MNHEY and CDR2 SMNVEV (reference sequence). The CDR3 nucleotides read TGTGCCAGCAGCCTAGTAACGAGCGGGAGTCTGTACGAGCAGTACTTC. It is translated as CASSLVTSGSLYEQYF.

The V and J genes are TRBV28 and TRBJ1-2; no reliable D call. Per the germline V gene, CDR1 is MDHEN and CDR2 is SYDVKM. With 6 bases removed from V and 5 bases from J, the gap between germline ends came to 13 bases. The CDR3 extends over 13 amino acids. The CDR3: CASRPIEVYGYTF. The CDR3 DNA sequence: TGTGCCAGCAGACCCATTGAGGTTTATGGCTACACCTTC.

The rearrangement links TRBV15 to TRBJ1-5; possibly TRBD1 for D (6 bases). Trimming left V 0 bases short and J 5 bases short, with 11 bases between. This CDR3 region has 15 residues. Germline V gene lookup returns CDR1 LNHNV and CDR2 YYDKDF (reference sequence). CDR3 in amino acids: CATSRDYRAHQPQHF. The CDR3 DNA reads as TGTGCCACCAGCAGAGATTACAGGGCACATCAGCCCCAGCATTTT.

The CDR3 nucleotides are TGTGCCAGCAGCTTAGTAAGGGAGGGTGGCTACACCTTC. It is translated as CASSLVREGGYTF. The chain couples TRBV7-9 to TRBJ1-2; unclear D gene. The CDR3 extends over 13 amino acids. Between the trimmed V and J ends, which lost 1 base and 7 bases, there was a span of 10 bases. Germline assignment: CDR1 SEHNR and CDR2 FQNEAQ (reference sequence).